This entry concerns a single TCR beta chain. This clonotype was observed many times. The specificity of this receptor is unknown. Within one base of it there is no much larger clone, and no base qualities were kept. Receptor amplification or capture employed 5' RACE. For sequencing, a NextSeq 500 was employed. Unique molecular identifiers were attached to individual cDNA molecules in the TCR library protocol so that sequencing error and PCR bias could be corrected. Both TCR alpha and beta chains were sequenced, and tight co-correlation was observed between alpha and beta sequence abundances in each sample. As for how the authors treated the data: Decombinator V4 was used to annotate TCR sequences for V gene, J gene and CDR3. Expanded TCRs were defined as changing significantly between any two time points under a Poisson model with p below 0.0001. TCR abundances were normalised to the total number of TCRs sequenced in each sample and reported as counts per million. TRAV1-2 paired with TRAJ12, TRAJ20 or TRAJ33 defined MAIT TCRs, while TRAV10 paired with TRAJ18 defined iNKT TCRs. VDJdb, accessed 1 November 2021, was searched for CMV, EBV and SARS-CoV-2 annotated TCRs, excluding TCRs annotated for multiple antigens. TCRdb itself trimmed the public reads at Q25 with fastp, ran MiXCR and retained productive beta chains. Each CDR3 protein gets just one entry, which takes the most common genes and DNA from the rows behind it. V and J calls and clone size were set by TCRdb, not the authors. The sample table records more than 40,000 distinct CDR3 sequences; 4% of these occur just once. The ten top clones hold roughly 3% of the sample.

These data belong to a study of early T cells in non-severe SARS-CoV-2 infection (dated by TCRdb to the early 2020s). With respect to the entire study: Because TCR sequencing was done on bulk RNA from unsorted whole blood, the alpha and beta chains could not be paired.

Taken from the germline V gene, the CDR1 and CDR2 loops are SGDLS and YYNGEE. The CDR3 starts with the cysteine, ends with the phenylalanine, and has 16 residues. Of the read, only the CDR3 DNA is kept; its 48 bases are in frame from base 1. V ends up 0 bases short and J 2 bases short, with an unmatched junction base count of 5. Overall results and qualifications from the work: VDJdb matching was skewed toward anti-spike CD8 responses and likely underestimated virus-specific expansions by missing private and CD4 specificities.

Set within a cohort of healthcare workers in London, UK, this nested case-control study involved weekly PCR testing of nasopharyngeal swabs along with blood sampling. Healthcare workers were recruited between 23 and 31 March 2020, during the week of the UK lockdown, and were followed weekly for up to roughly 16 weeks. The V and J segments used are TRBV9 and TRBJ2-3; 8 bases in the middle match TRBD2. The sample taken for sequencing was whole blood. This TCR came from an adult who was a healthcare worker with PCR-confirmed SARS-CoV-2 infection or an uninfected control (not recorded which). The CDR3: CASSVEAGGPTDTQYF. The bases are TGTGCCAGCAGCGTAGAGGCGGGGGGCCCCACAGATACGCAGTATTTT.